Shown below are 27 T cell receptor beta chains from a single sample sequenced in a study of post-analysis software for immune sequencing data. TCR beta cDNA libraries had unique molecular identifiers. TCRdb reprocessed the PCR reads via MiXCR and lists one record per CDR3 protein. The sample records about 540,000 distinct CDR3 sequences, around a third being singletons. These receptors lack a known antigen. Study-wide points: Patients showed TRBV5-6, TRBV5-1 and TRBV20-1 among five TRBV segments more frequent than in controls.

The specimen sequenced was blood. These receptors came from a girl aged 2 to 17 with multiple sclerosis.

This chain uses TRBV7-2 with TRBJ2-5, with D possibly being TRBD2 (5 bases). Between the trimmed V and J ends, which lost 1 base and 4 bases, there was a span of 13 bases. CDR1 and CDR2 (germline): SGHTA, FQGNSA. The CDR3 runs to 15 residues. This CDR3 is CASSLGPGEGETQYF. The CDR3 DNA reads TGTGCCAGCAGCTTAGGTCCAGGCGAGGGAGAGACCCAGTACTTC.

This clonotype showed up just a few times. The rearrangement links TRBV6-1 to TRBJ2-1, with 13 positions matching TRBD2. In germline, CDR1 is MNHNS, CDR2 SASEGT. V was clipped by 3 bases and J by 9 bases; unmatched bases: 8. The CDR3 length is 16 residues. The CDR3 DNA is TGTGCCAGCAGTGAGAAGACTAGCGGGGGGTTTGGTGAGCAGTTCTTC. This sequence encodes CASSEKTSGGFGEQFF.

This clonotype was detected a few times. The chain carries TRBV12-3 or TRBV12-4 and TRBJ1-1, with a tentative D call TRBD1 (5 bases). The CDR3 is 13 amino acids. V was trimmed by 5 bases and J by 0 bases, leaving 7 bases between them. In DNA, the CDR3 is TGTGCCAGCAGTCGACAGTTGAACACTGAAGCTTTCTTT. Translated, it gives CASSRQLNTEAFF.

This clonotype occurred a few times. The J gene is TRBJ2-1, the V gene TRBV5-1; 8 nucleotides line up with TRBD2. Germline V lookup: CDR1 SGHRS, CDR2 YFSETQ. Trimming removed 0 bases from V and 10 bases from J; junction bases left unmatched: 15. This CDR3 spans 17 amino acids. CDR3 protein: CASSLEGSGGPLHEQFF. The CDR3, as DNA: TGCGCCAGCAGCTTGGAAGGGAGCGGGGGACCTTTACACGAGCAGTTCTTC.

In this sample, this clonotype turned up a few times. In DNA form, the CDR3 reads TGTGCCAGCAGCCCGACTATGGGGGCGGGTGGCTACACCTTC. Protein: CASSPTMGAGGYTF. The rearrangement links TRBV7-2 to TRBJ1-2; maybe TRBD1 (6 bases). Germline V gives CDR1 SGHTA, CDR2 FQGNSA. The CDR3 runs to 14 residues. The ends were cut back, 5 bases at V and 7 bases at J, with 17 bases in the middle.

The chain couples TRBV20-1 to TRBJ1-5; a possible D gene is TRBD1 (5 bases). Germline V gene lookup returns CDR1 DFQATT and CDR2 SNEGSKA (reference sequence). Trimming took off 6 bases at V and 6 bases at J, with 15 bases between the two ends. This CDR3 spans 13 amino acids. The CDR3: CSAAQGRGQPQHF. DNA of the CDR3: TGCAGTGCCGCTCAGGGTCGGGGTCAGCCCCAGCATTTT.

This clonotype was recorded once. V and J are TRBV21-1 and TRBJ2-5; no check of the table's D call, TRBD1, against the DNA was made. TRBV21-1 is flagged as a pseudogene. The CDR3 spans 17 residues. The CDR3, as DNA: TGTGCCAGCAGCAAGGGAGACAGGGTAGGGGGGCAAGAGACCCAGTACTTC. Amino acids: CASSKGDRVGGQETQYF.

DNA for the CDR3: TGTGCCAGCAGCCCAACCGGGACAGTCCACGAGCAGTACTTC. Protein: CASSPTGTVHEQYF. The chain is built from TRBV3-1 and TRBJ2-4, with TRBD1 identical over 7 bases. TRBJ2-7 matches the DNA end more closely, so the J call is doubtful. Per germline, CDR1 LGHDT and CDR2 YNNKEL (reference sequence). There are 14 residues in the CDR3.

The chain's CDR3 is CASSQLSNEQFF. The CDR3 DNA reads as TGTGCCAGCAGCCAACTGAGCAATGAGCAGTTCTTC. The V call is TRBV3-1, the J call TRBJ2-1; D unresolved. V was trimmed by 2 bases and J by 6 bases, leaving 5 bases between them. The CDR3 spans 12 residues. The germline V gene has CDR1 LGHDT and CDR2 YNNKEL (reference sequence).

This chain links TRBV5-1 with TRBJ2-1, with 9 bases identical to TRBD2. The V and J ends lost 0 bases and 10 bases, in that order; junction bases with no gene match: 2. This CDR3 contains 13 residues. In germline, CDR1 is SGHRS, CDR2 YFSETQ. The DNA for the CDR3 is TGCGCCAGCAGCTTGGGTAGCGGGGGAGAGCAGTTCTTC. Its translation is CASSLGSGGEQFF. Based on the CDR3 plus reference TRBV5-1 and TRBJ2-1, the full variable domain is KAGVTQTPRYLIKTRGQQVTLSCSPISGHRSVSWYQQTPGQGLQFLFEYFSETQRNKGNFPGRFSGRQFSNSRSEMNVSTLELGDSALYLCASSLGSGGEQFFGPGTRLTVL.

The chain carries TRBV10-3 and TRBJ2-2; D possibly corresponds to TRBD2 (6 bases). V lost 4 bases and J lost 3, with 15 bases in between. The CDR3 has 16 residues. In germline, CDR1 is ENHRY, CDR2 SYGVKD. CDR3 bases: TGTGCCATCAGTGGGGCGCTAGGAGGGGACACCGGGGAGCTGTTTTTT. Encoded protein: CAISGALGGDTGELFF.

CDR3 in DNA: TGTGCCAGCTCACGACAGGGGTTACCCTACGAGCAGTACTTC. The encoded protein is CASSRQGLPYEQYF. The chain uses TRBV18 and TRBJ2-7, with TRBD1 identical over 8 bases. Germline V gene sequence: CDR1 KGHSH, CDR2 LQKENI. This CDR3 has 14 amino acids. V lost 4 bases, J lost 2 bases, and 4 bases stayed unmatched.

Regarding this clonotype: One end of the junction does not line up with germline, which may come from a read error. The chain has TRBV20-1 and TRBJ2-1; tentatively, D is TRBD1 (6 bases). The V gene's germline CDR1 is DFQATT and CDR2 SNEGSKA (reference sequence). This CDR3 contains 15 residues. Here the CDR3 reads CSARGGRGSYNGQFF. The CDR3 nucleotides are TGCAGTGCTAGAGGGGGCAGGGGTTCCTACAATGGGCAGTTCTTC.

The sample holds a few counts of this clonotype. The chain has TRBV24-1 and TRBJ2-7; a possible D gene is TRBD2 (6 bases). The J call may be faulty, since TRBJ2-5 better matches the DNA end. The germline V gene encodes CDR1 KGHDR and CDR2 SFDVKD. The CDR3 spans 14 residues. As DNA, the CDR3 is TGTGCCACCAGTGATTCGGCAGGAGGGGAGACCCAGTACTTC. Protein sequence: CATSDSAGGETQYF.

This clonotype appeared once. The genes are TRBV7-9 and TRBJ1-1, with D perhaps matching TRBD1 (5 bases). Germline values: CDR1 SEHNR, CDR2 FQNEAQ (reference sequence). Trimming shortened V by 5 bases and J by 3 bases, and 10 bases separated the two germline ends. The CDR3 runs 13 residues. This CDR3 reads CASSKPTDTEAFF. CDR3 sequence (DNA): TGTGCCAGCAGCAAACCGACAGACACTGAAGCTTTCTTT.

This clonotype was counted a few times. V and J are TRBV7-9 and TRBJ2-1; D is unclear. This CDR3 is 14 amino acids long. The V gene lost 1 base and the J gene lost 9 bases, with 13 bases spanning the gap. Germline V gene lookup returns CDR1 SEHNR and CDR2 FQNEAQ (reference sequence). The CDR3 sequence: CASSLVRPSGEQFF. CDR3 nucleotides: TGTGCCAGCAGCTTAGTACGCCCGTCGGGTGAGCAGTTCTTC. The full variable domain, rest sourced from reference TRBV7-9 and TRBJ2-1, is DTGVSQNPRHKITKRGQNVTFRCDPISEHNRLYWYRQTLGQGPEFLTYFQNEAQLEKSRLLSDRFSAERPKGSFSTLEIQRTEQGDSAMYLCASSLVRPSGEQFFGPGTRLTVL.

The chain couples TRBV28 to TRBJ2-1; 8 bases line up with TRBD1. With V trimmed by 6 bases and J by 3 bases, 4 bases remained unmatched. This CDR3 is 14 amino acids long. Germline V gene sequence: CDR1 MDHEN, CDR2 SYDVKM. CDR3 DNA: TGTGCCAGCAGGAGGGACAGGAACTACAATGAGCAGTTCTTC. Translation: CASRRDRNYNEQFF.

This clonotype was recorded at least ten times. V usage is TRBV5-6 and J usage is TRBJ1-5; 8 nucleotides match TRBD1. This CDR3 contains 17 residues. After removal of 1 base from V and 2 bases from J, the junction contained 8 bases not matched to a gene. CDR1 is SGHDT and CDR2 is YYEEEE in the germline V gene. The CDR3 nucleotides are TGTGCCAGCAGCTTGTTCAGGGGGCGCGGAGGCAATCAGCCCCAGCATTTT. Translating it yields CASSLFRGRGGNQPQHF. The complete variable domain, with remaining parts taken from reference TRBV5-6 and TRBJ1-5, reads DAGVTQSPTHLIKTRGQQVTLRCSPKSGHDTVSWYQQALGQGPQFIFQYYEEEERQRGNFPDRFSGHQFPNYSSELNVNALLLGDSALYLCASSLFRGRGGNQPQHFGDGTRLSIL.

This clonotype was seen a handful of times. In DNA, the CDR3 is TGTGCCACTCGGGGACAGGGGAACCTCTATGGCTACACCTTC. Translating gives CATRGQGNLYGYTF. This chain links TRBV25-1 with TRBJ1-2, with TRBD1 identical over 10 bases. The CDR3 sequence is 14 residues long. V lost 10 bases and J lost 4; bases outside the gene matches: 9. Germline lookup yields CDR1 MGHDK and CDR2 SYGVNS.

The V and J genes are TRBV24-1 and TRBJ2-3; possibly TRBD1 for D (5 bases). Trimming took 0 bases from V and 8 from J, leaving 14 bases between them. CDR1 and CDR2 (germline): KGHDR, SFDVKD. The CDR3 loop spans 15 amino acids. The CDR3 protein is CATSDLFSGYGTQYF. The CDR3 DNA reads TGTGCCACCAGTGATTTGTTTTCAGGGTATGGTACGCAGTATTTT.

At least ten counts were recorded for this clonotype. J is TRBJ2-3 and V is TRBV5-1, with a possible D match to TRBD2 (5 bases). V gave up 3 bases and J gave up 4 bases, with 12 bases separating them. From germline, CDR1 is SGHRS and CDR2 YFSETQ. This CDR3 comprises 14 residues. CDR3 sequence reads: CASSSGFGADTQYF. CDR3 coding DNA: TGCGCCAGCAGCTCCGGATTCGGGGCAGATACGCAGTATTTT. The full variable domain, its missing parts supplied by reference TRBV5-1 and TRBJ2-3, is KAGVTQTPRYLIKTRGQQVTLSCSPISGHRSVSWYQQTPGQGLQFLFEYFSETQRNKGNFPGRFSGRQFSNSRSEMNVSTLELGDSALYLCASSSGFGADTQYFGPGTRLTVL.

The chain is built from TRBV5-1 and TRBJ1-4; D is uncertain. CDR3 length: 13 amino acids. Trimming shortened V by 2 bases and J by 8 bases, and 10 bases separated the two germline ends. Per the germline V gene, CDR1 is SGHRS and CDR2 is YFSETQ. In DNA form, the CDR3 reads TGCGCCAGCAGCTTTGACACTAGAGAAAAACTGTTTTTT. Its protein product is CASSFDTREKLFF.

This clonotype was seen only a few times. The junction departs from germline at one end; a sequencing error may be responsible. The chain uses TRBV5-1 and TRBJ2-5, with D possibly TRBD1 on 6 matching bases. Looked up from germline, CDR1 is SGHRS and CDR2 is YFSETQ. CDR3 length: 14 amino acids. The CDR3 DNA sequence: TGCGCCAGCAGCGCACAGGGATACCAAGAGACTCAGTACTTC. It translates to CASSAQGYQETQYF.

J is TRBJ2-5 and V is TRBV5-1, with a possible D match to TRBD1 (6 bases). V was pared by 4 bases and J by 4 bases, with 20 bases between. Per germline, CDR1 SGHRS and CDR2 YFSETQ. This CDR3 spans 16 amino acids. As DNA, the CDR3 is TGCGCCAGCAGCCCAGAACCACAGGGAAGGGGAGAGACCCAGTACTTC. Its protein product is CASSPEPQGRGETQYF.

In its sample, this clonotype was seen once. This chain uses TRBV10-3 with TRBJ1-2, with D unresolved. Germline V lookup: CDR1 ENHRY, CDR2 SYGVKD. The germline V and J ends were trimmed by 3 bases and 4 bases, with 9 bases remaining between them. This CDR3 comprises 13 residues. CDR3 sequence (DNA): TGTGCCATCAGTGATCCGGTCAGCTATGGCTACACCTTC. Translated, it gives CAISDPVSYGYTF.

V gene TRBV20-1 combines with J gene TRBJ2-3; D possibly corresponds to TRBD2 (5 bases). Germline-derived CDR1 and CDR2 are DFQATT and SNEGSKA (reference sequence). V was shortened by 5 bases and J by 2 bases, with 17 bases between the two germline ends. This CDR3 region has 15 residues. CDR3 sequence: CSAGSSEAVTDTQYF. DNA for the CDR3: TGCAGTGCTGGATCCTCGGAGGCGGTCACAGATACGCAGTATTTT.

The chain uses TRBV7-2 and TRBJ2-3, with D perhaps matching TRBD1 or TRBD2 (5 bases each). The germline V and J ends were trimmed by 1 base and 2 bases, with 10 bases remaining between them. CDR1 SGHTA and CDR2 FQGNSA come from the germline V gene. This CDR3 region has 15 residues. CDR3 bases: TGTGCCAGCAGCTTAGATTGGGGACCCACAGATACGCAGTATTTT. Its translation is CASSLDWGPTDTQYF.